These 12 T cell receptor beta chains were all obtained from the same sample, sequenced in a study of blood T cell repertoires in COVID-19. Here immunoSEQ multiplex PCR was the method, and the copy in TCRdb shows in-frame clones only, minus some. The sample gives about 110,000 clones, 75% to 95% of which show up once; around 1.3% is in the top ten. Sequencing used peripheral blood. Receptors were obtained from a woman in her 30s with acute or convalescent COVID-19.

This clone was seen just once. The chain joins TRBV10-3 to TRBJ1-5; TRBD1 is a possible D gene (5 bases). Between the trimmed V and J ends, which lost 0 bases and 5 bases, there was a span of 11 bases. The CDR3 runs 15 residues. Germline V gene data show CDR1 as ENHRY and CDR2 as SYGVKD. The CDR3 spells CAISESTRVDQPQHF. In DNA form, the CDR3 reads TGTGCCATCAGTGAGTCGACCAGGGTCGATCAGCCCCAGCATTTT.

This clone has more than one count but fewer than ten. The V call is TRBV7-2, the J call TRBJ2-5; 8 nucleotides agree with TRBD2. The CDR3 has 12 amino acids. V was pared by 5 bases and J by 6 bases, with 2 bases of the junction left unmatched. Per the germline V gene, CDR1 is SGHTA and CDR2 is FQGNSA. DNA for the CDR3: TGTGCCAGCAGCAGCGGGAGAAAGACCCAGTACTTC. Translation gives CASSSGRKTQYF.

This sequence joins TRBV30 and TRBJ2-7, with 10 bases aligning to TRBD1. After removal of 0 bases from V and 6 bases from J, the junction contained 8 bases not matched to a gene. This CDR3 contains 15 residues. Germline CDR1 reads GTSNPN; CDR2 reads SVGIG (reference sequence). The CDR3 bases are TGTGCCTGGAGTGTTACTCCGGGACAGGGGTCCGAGCAGTACTTC. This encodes CAWSVTPGQGSEQYF.

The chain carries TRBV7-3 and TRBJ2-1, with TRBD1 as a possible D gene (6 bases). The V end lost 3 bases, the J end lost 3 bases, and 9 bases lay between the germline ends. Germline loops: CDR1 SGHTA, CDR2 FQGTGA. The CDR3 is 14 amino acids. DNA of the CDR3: TGTGCCAGCAGCTTCGACAGGCACTACAATGAGCAGTTCTTC. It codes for CASSFDRHYNEQFF.

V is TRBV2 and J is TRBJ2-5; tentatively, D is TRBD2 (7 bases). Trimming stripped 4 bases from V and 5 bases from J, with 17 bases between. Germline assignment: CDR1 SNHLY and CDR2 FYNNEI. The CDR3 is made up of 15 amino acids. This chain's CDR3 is CASSAVGGPMETQYF. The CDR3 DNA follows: TGTGCCAGCAGTGCTGTGGGGGGGCCGATGGAGACCCAGTACTTC.

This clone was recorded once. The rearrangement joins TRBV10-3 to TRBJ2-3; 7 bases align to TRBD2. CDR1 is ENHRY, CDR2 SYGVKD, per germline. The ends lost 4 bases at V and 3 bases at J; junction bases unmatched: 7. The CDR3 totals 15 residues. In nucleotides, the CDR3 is TGTGCCATCAGTGTATCGGGAGCGGGAACAGATACGCAGTATTTT. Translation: CAISVSGAGTDTQYF.

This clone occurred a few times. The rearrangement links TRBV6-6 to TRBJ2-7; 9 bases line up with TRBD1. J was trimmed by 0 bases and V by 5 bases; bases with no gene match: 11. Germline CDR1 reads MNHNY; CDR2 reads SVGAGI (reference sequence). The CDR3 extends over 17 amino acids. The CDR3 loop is CASSRLSGTGSSYEQYF. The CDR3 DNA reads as TGTGCCAGCAGTCGACTCAGCGGGACAGGGTCCTCCTACGAGCAGTACTTC.

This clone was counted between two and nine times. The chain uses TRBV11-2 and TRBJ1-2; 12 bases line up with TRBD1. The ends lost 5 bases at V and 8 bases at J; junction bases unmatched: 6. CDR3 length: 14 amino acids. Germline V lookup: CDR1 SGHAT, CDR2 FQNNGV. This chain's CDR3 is CASSPGTGGLGYTF. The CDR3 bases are TGTGCCAGCAGCCCCGGGACAGGGGGCCTGGGCTACACCTTC. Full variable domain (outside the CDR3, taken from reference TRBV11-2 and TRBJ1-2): EAGVAQSPRYKIIEKRQSVAFWCNPISGHATLYWYQQILGQGPKLLIQFQNNGVVDDSQLPKDRFSAERLKGVDSTLKIQPAKLEDSAVYLCASSPGTGGLGYTFGSGTRLTVV.

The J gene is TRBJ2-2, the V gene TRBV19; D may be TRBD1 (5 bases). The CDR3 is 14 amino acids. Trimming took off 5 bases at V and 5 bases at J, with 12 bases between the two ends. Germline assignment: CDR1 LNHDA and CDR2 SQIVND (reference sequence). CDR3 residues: CASSVTVRTGELFF. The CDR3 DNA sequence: TGTGCCAGTAGTGTGACAGTACGGACCGGGGAGCTGTTTTTT.

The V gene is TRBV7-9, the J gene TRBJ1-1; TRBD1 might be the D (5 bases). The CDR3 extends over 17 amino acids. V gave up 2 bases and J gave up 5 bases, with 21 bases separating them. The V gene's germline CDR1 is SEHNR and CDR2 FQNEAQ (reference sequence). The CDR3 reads CASSLPKAEGRTTEAFF. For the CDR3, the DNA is TGTGCCAGCAGCTTACCAAAGGCGGAGGGGAGGACAACTGAAGCTTTCTTT.

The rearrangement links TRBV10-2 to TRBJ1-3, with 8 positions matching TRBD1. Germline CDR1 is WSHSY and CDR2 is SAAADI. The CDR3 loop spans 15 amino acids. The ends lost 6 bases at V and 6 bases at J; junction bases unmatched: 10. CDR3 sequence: CASRNSGGPLNTIYF. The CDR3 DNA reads TGCGCCAGCAGGAACTCAGGGGGCCCCTTAAACACCATATATTTT.

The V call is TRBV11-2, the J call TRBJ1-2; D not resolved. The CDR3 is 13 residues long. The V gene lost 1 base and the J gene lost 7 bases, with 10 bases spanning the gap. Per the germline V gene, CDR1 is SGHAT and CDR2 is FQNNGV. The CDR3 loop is CASSLGDRGGYTF. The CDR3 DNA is TGTGCCAGCAGCTTAGGAGATCGGGGTGGCTACACCTTC.